One sample yielded the 25 T cell receptor beta chains listed below, sequenced in a study of blood T cell repertoires in COVID-19. The table came from immunoSEQ multiplex PCR; TCRdb's copy has only in-frame clones and leaves some out. The sample consists of a few hundred thousand clones, 75% to 90% of them appearing once. The specimen was peripheral blood. Receptors were obtained from a man aged 18 to 30 with active or convalescent COVID-19.

The gene calls are TRBV7-9 and TRBJ2-1; 7 bases line up with TRBD1. CDR3 length equals 17 residues. The V and J ends lost 2 bases and 3 bases, in that order; junction bases with no gene match: 10. Germline assignment: CDR1 SEHNR and CDR2 FQNEAQ (reference sequence). CDR3 sequence: CASSLPRQGILYNEQFF. The CDR3 DNA follows: TGTGCCAGCAGCTTACCCCGACAGGGAATACTCTACAATGAGCAGTTCTTC.

This clone came up a few times. V is TRBV7-9 and J is TRBJ1-3; D is ambiguous. The germline V and J ends were trimmed by 1 base and 0 bases, with 7 bases remaining between them. Per the germline V gene, CDR1 is SEHNR and CDR2 is FQNEAQ (reference sequence). This CDR3 has 15 residues. The CDR3 here is CASSLGIVSGNTIYF. The CDR3 nucleotides read TGTGCCAGCAGCTTAGGTATTGTCTCTGGAAACACCATATATTTT.

This clone was picked up a small number of times. V and J are TRBV28 and TRBJ1-1; maybe TRBD1 (6 bases). Germline V gene data show CDR1 as MDHEN and CDR2 as SYDVKM. CDR3 length equals 15 residues. Trimming stripped 5 bases from V and 7 bases from J, with 20 bases between. The CDR3 nucleotides read TGTGCCAGCAGTCTCAATTTAGGGACACAAAATGAAGCTTTCTTT. Translating gives CASSLNLGTQNEAFF.

The CDR3: CASSDPGQGAFQPQHF. As DNA, the CDR3 is TGTGCCAGCAGTGATCCGGGACAGGGGGCTTTTCAGCCCCAGCATTTT. This chain connects TRBV6-1 to TRBJ1-5; 12 bases are a match to TRBD1. Unmatched junction bases numbered 6, after V lost 3 bases and J lost 6 bases. The CDR3 runs 16 residues. Germline CDR1 is MNHNS and CDR2 is SASEGT.

This clone was observed a single time. The genes are TRBV24-1 and TRBJ1-1; a weak D match, TRBD1 (6 bases). The CDR3 spans 14 residues. V lost 2 bases, J lost 2 bases, and 8 bases lay in between. The germline V gene has CDR1 KGHDR and CDR2 SFDVKD. CDR3 sequence (DNA): TGTGCCACCAGTGATTCAGGGGTTAACACTGAAGCTTTCTTT. Translation: CATSDSGVNTEAFF.

The CDR3 DNA reads as TGTGCCAGCAGTTTTCGGAACCCCCGGGGACCCCTCCACTTT. It yields the protein CASSFRNPRGPLHF. V is TRBV28 and J is TRBJ1-6; D ambiguous. V lost 3 bases and J lost 12, with 15 bases in between. Germline CDR1 and CDR2: MDHEN and SYDVKM. This CDR3 region has 14 residues.

The rearrangement joins TRBV2 to TRBJ2-5, with D uncertain. Germline-derived CDR1 and CDR2 are SNHLY and FYNNEI. This CDR3 spans 15 amino acids. The V gene lost 2 bases and the J gene lost 1 base, with 11 bases spanning the gap. This chain's CDR3 is CASSENRGRQETQYF. The CDR3 DNA sequence: TGTGCCAGCAGTGAAAATCGAGGCCGCCAAGAGACCCAGTACTTC.

The chain links TRBV20-1 to TRBJ1-1, with D unresolved. Per germline, CDR1 DFQATT and CDR2 SNEGSKA (reference sequence). Trimming pared 4 bases from V and 1 base from J, leaving 4 bases between. The CDR3 is 11 residues long. CDR3 residues: CSATGNTEAFF. The CDR3 nucleotides are TGCAGTGCTACAGGGAACACTGAAGCTTTCTTT.

The chain carries TRBV19 and TRBJ1-4, with D tentatively TRBD1 (5 bases). Germline CDR1 LNHDA, CDR2 SQIVND (reference sequence). V was shortened by 10 bases and J by 2 bases, with 14 bases between the two germline ends. The length of the CDR3 is 14 residues. CDR3 sequence (DNA): TGTGCCACAAAGGGAGGGGCGACTAATGAAAAACTGTTTTTT. Its protein is CATKGGATNEKLFF.

The chain has TRBV5-1 and TRBJ1-1; 8 nucleotides align to TRBD1. The CDR3 runs 14 residues. The J segment lost 0 bases and the V segment lost 5 bases, leaving 3 bases of the junction unmatched. CDR1 is SGHRS and CDR2 is YFSETQ in the germline V gene. Here the CDR3 reads CASREGQVNTEAFF. CDR3 sequence (DNA): TGCGCCAGCAGGGAGGGACAGGTGAACACTGAAGCTTTCTTT.

In its sample, this clone was seen a few times. The rearrangement joins TRBV18 to TRBJ1-1; TRBD1 is a possible D gene (6 bases). The V gene's germline CDR1 is KGHSH and CDR2 LQKENI. The CDR3 totals 15 residues. Trimming stripped 2 bases from V and 2 bases from J, with 12 bases between. The CDR3 loop reads CASSPTGGANTEAFF. For the CDR3, the DNA is TGTGCCAGCTCACCAACGGGGGGCGCAAACACTGAAGCTTTCTTT.

This chain links TRBV18 with TRBJ2-3, with TRBD2 matching 12 bases. The CDR3 is 16 residues long. CDR1 is KGHSH, CDR2 LQKENI, per germline. Germline trimming cut 6 bases from V and 2 bases from J; bases unmatched to any gene: 6. CDR3 DNA sequence: TGTGCCAGCTCGCCTCGGACTAGCGGGAACACAGATACGCAGTATTTT. Amino acid sequence: CASSPRTSGNTDTQYF.

The gene calls are TRBV27 and TRBJ2-6, with 8 nucleotides matching TRBD1. The CDR3 sequence is 17 residues long. The germline V gene encodes CDR1 MNHEY and CDR2 SMNVEV (reference sequence). V was clipped by 7 bases and J by 1 base; unmatched bases: 9. The CDR3 reads CASTRTGSGSGANVLTF. Written as DNA, the CDR3 is TGTGCCAGCACCCGGACAGGGTCCGGGTCTGGGGCCAACGTCCTGACTTTC. Full variable domain (remainder filled in from reference TRBV27 and TRBJ2-6): EAQVTQNPRYLITVTGKKLTVTCSQNMNHEYMSWYRQDPGLGLRQIYYSMNVEVTDKGDVPEGYKVSRKEKRNFPLILESPSPNQTSLYFCASTRTGSGSGANVLTFGAGSRLTVL.

CDR3 loop: CASSLGQGRVDEQYF. For the CDR3, the DNA is TGTGCCAGCAGCTTAGGGCAGGGGAGGGTTGACGAGCAGTACTTC. The gene calls are TRBV7-9 and TRBJ2-7; D may be TRBD2 (7 bases). The CDR3 extends over 15 amino acids. Germline V lookup: CDR1 SEHNR, CDR2 FQNEAQ (reference sequence). Trimming cost V 1 base and J 5 bases, with 15 bases left between them.

In regard to this clone: This same CDR3 is encoded by further DNA sequences in the sample. This chain connects TRBV6-5 to TRBJ1-6; maybe TRBD1 (6 bases). Germline assignment: CDR1 MNHEY and CDR2 SVGAGI. Trimming removed 2 bases from V and 7 bases from J, with 9 bases in between. This CDR3 is 14 amino acids long. This chain's CDR3 is CASSYGQGNSPLHF. The DNA for the CDR3 is TGTGCCAGCAGTTACGGCCAGGGGAATTCACCCCTCCACTTT.

This rearrangement joins TRBV5-8 to TRBJ1-5; D uncertain. V was pared by 4 bases and J by 2 bases, with 16 bases between. Germline V lookup: CDR1 SGHTS, CDR2 YDEGEE. This CDR3 spans 16 amino acids. The CDR3 reads CASSQLILARNQPQHF. The CDR3 region has the DNA TGTGCCAGCAGCCAGCTAATACTAGCTCGCAATCAGCCCCAGCATTTT.

With regard to this clone: Other DNA sequences in the same sample also yield this CDR3. V is TRBV5-1 and J is TRBJ2-1; D call uncertain. CDR1 and CDR2 from the germline V gene are SGHRS and YFSETQ. The CDR3 has 13 amino acids. The V end was cut by 0 bases, the J end by 6 bases, with 7 bases between. CDR3 DNA sequence: TGCGCCAGCAGCTTGGACGGTTCCAATGAGCAGTTCTTC. Translation: CASSLDGSNEQFF.

This rearrangement joins TRBV24-1 to TRBJ2-7; perhaps TRBD1 as D (6 bases). The CDR3 consists of 14 residues. Trimming took 9 bases from V and 0 from J, leaving 14 bases between them. In germline, CDR1 is KGHDR, CDR2 SFDVKD. CDR3 amino acids: CATPDTGSSYEQYF. The DNA for the CDR3 is TGTGCCACCCCGGACACAGGGAGCTCCTACGAGCAGTACTTC.

This rearrangement joins TRBV7-8 to TRBJ2-3; TRBD2 matches 9 bases. This CDR3 spans 16 amino acids. After removal of 6 bases from V and 4 bases from J, the junction contained 11 bases not matched to a gene. Germline lookup yields CDR1 SGHVS and CDR2 FQNEAQ. CDR3 loop: CASRANSGSFSDTQYF. The CDR3 nucleotides read TGTGCCAGCAGGGCTAATAGCGGGAGCTTCTCAGATACGCAGTATTTT.

The V and J genes are TRBV2 and TRBJ2-1; maybe TRBD1 (6 bases). Trimming left V 5 bases short and J 3 bases short, with 8 bases between. The CDR3 is made up of 13 amino acids. The germline CDR1 and CDR2 sequences are SNHLY and FYNNEI. CDR3 protein: CASSLDSYNEQFF. DNA for the CDR3: TGTGCCAGCAGTCTGGACAGCTACAATGAGCAGTTCTTC.

J is TRBJ2-2 and V is TRBV5-1; possible D gene TRBD2, 5 bases. The CDR3 loop spans 12 amino acids. V gave up 6 bases and J gave up 6 bases, with 9 bases separating them. In germline, CDR1 is SGHRS, CDR2 YFSETQ. Here the CDR3 reads CASKLGAGELFF. The DNA for the CDR3 is TGCGCCAGCAAATTGGGAGCCGGGGAGCTGTTTTTT.

The chain carries TRBV6-5 and TRBJ2-5; 8 bases align to TRBD2. The CDR3 totals 14 residues. CDR1 is MNHEY and CDR2 is SVGAGI in the germline V gene. Trimming removed 4 bases from V and 7 bases from J; junction bases left unmatched: 8. Here the CDR3 reads CASSFIAGSGTQYF. CDR3 bases: TGTGCCAGCAGTTTTATAGCGGGGTCGGGGACCCAGTACTTC.

The chain's CDR3 is CASSSNAMNVGTDTQYF. CDR3 nucleotides: TGTGCCAGCAGCTCTAACGCGATGAACGTCGGCACAGATACGCAGTATTTT. V usage is TRBV13 and J usage is TRBJ2-3; D remains ambiguous. This CDR3 is built from 17 residues. The germline V gene has CDR1 PRHDT and CDR2 FYEKMQ (reference sequence). Trimming shortened V by 4 bases and J by 1 base, and 18 bases separated the two germline ends.

The chain couples TRBV7-2 to TRBJ1-2; D may be TRBD1 (6 bases). Germline lookup yields CDR1 SGHTA and CDR2 FQGNSA. V was clipped by 0 bases and J by 0 bases, with 8 bases between them. The CDR3 runs to 15 residues. CDR3 nucleotide sequence: TGTGCCAGCAGCTTAGCAGGACAGTCTAACTATGGCTACACCTTC. This gives the protein CASSLAGQSNYGYTF. The complete variable domain, with remaining parts taken from reference TRBV7-2 and TRBJ1-2, reads GAGVSQSPSNKVTEKGKDVELRCDPISGHTALYWYRQSLGQGLEFLIYFQGNSAPDKSGLPSDRFSAERTGGSVSTLTIQRTQQEDSAVYLCASSLAGQSNYGYTFGSGTRLTVV.

This chain uses TRBV6-5 with TRBJ1-1, with D possibly TRBD1 on 6 matching bases. The ends were cut back, 6 bases at V and 2 bases at J, with 10 bases in the middle. CDR1 is MNHEY and CDR2 is SVGAGI in the germline V gene. This CDR3 is built from 13 residues. The CDR3 region has the DNA TGTGCCAGCAGCATGGGGGCTAACACTGAAGCTTTCTTT. Its protein product is CASSMGANTEAFF.